These 12 T cell receptor beta chains share one sample of origin, sequenced in a study of identifying expanded T cells in peripheral blood. Here immunoSEQ multiplex PCR was the method, and the copy in TCRdb shows in-frame clones only, minus some. Among about 100,000 clones listed, roughly 88% were seen once. Sequencing used blood. The receptors were sampled from a person aged 18 to 69 in good health.

The J gene is TRBJ1-4, the V gene TRBV18; no reliable D call. Trimming pared 3 bases from V and 8 bases from J, leaving 7 bases between. The CDR3 totals 12 residues. CDR1 is KGHSH and CDR2 is LQKENI in the germline V gene. CDR3 bases: TGTGCCAGCTCACCGAGGAAAGAAAAACTGTTTTTT. Amino acids: CASSPRKEKLFF.

J is TRBJ2-7 and V is TRBV7-6, with a tentative D call TRBD2 (7 bases). This CDR3 has 14 residues. V was clipped by 3 bases and J by 0 bases, with 9 bases between them. Germline assignment: CDR1 SGHVS and CDR2 FNYEAQ. For the CDR3, the DNA is TGTGCCAGCAGCTTGCGGGGGCACTCCTACGAGCAGTACTTC. It translates to CASSLRGHSYEQYF.

The rearrangement joins TRBV6-5 to TRBJ1-5; no clear D gene. CDR3 length equals 15 residues. V dropped 0 bases and J dropped 5 bases, with 11 bases sitting between them. Per the germline V gene, CDR1 is MNHEY and CDR2 is SVGAGI. CDR3 sequence: CASSYSKTADQPQHF. CDR3 DNA: TGTGCCAGCAGTTACTCGAAGACGGCGGATCAGCCCCAGCATTTT.

The rearrangement joins TRBV5-4 to TRBJ2-1; D uncertain. The CDR3 is 15 residues long. V was pared by 8 bases and J by 0 bases, with 15 bases between. Germline assignment: CDR1 SGHNT and CDR2 YYREEE (reference sequence). In nucleotides, the CDR3 is TGTGCCAGAGCCCGATTTTTATACTCCTACAATGAGCAGTTCTTC. Its protein is CARARFLYSYNEQFF.

V and J are TRBV7-2 and TRBJ2-1; a weak D match, TRBD2 (7 bases). The CDR3 consists of 15 residues. Trimming stripped 0 bases from V and 12 bases from J, with 18 bases between. CDR1 is SGHTA, CDR2 FQGNSA, per germline. The CDR3 coding sequence is TGTGCCAGCAGCTTAGCTGGCGGGGGCCGACGAACGCAGTTCTTC. Translated, it gives CASSLAGGGRRTQFF.

The chain employs TRBV5-1 and TRBJ2-2; D call uncertain. V was cut by 4 bases and J by 9 bases, with 13 bases left in between. The CDR3 has 13 amino acids. The germline CDR1 and CDR2 sequences are SGHRS and YFSETQ. The CDR3 region is CASSLQTGRELFF. The CDR3 bases are TGCGCCAGCAGCCTCCAGACCGGCCGGGAGCTGTTTTTT.

In this sample, this clone turned up a few times. The chain uses TRBV4-1 and TRBJ2-3; possible D gene TRBD1, 5 bases. Trimming left V 4 bases short and J 4 bases short, with 24 bases between. This CDR3 contains 18 residues. Germline V gene data show CDR1 as MGHRA and CDR2 as YSYEKL. CDR3 DNA sequence: TGCGCCAGCAGCCGTTTGTTGTCGGCCCTAGGGGCTCCAGATACGCAGTATTTT. It is translated as CASSRLLSALGAPDTQYF.

V gene TRBV6-5 combines with J gene TRBJ2-7; D is unresolved. The germline V and J ends were trimmed by 3 bases and 6 bases, with 9 bases remaining between them. The CDR3 loop spans 12 amino acids. The V gene's germline CDR1 is MNHEY and CDR2 SVGAGI. The CDR3 bases are TGTGCCAGCAGTTATTACGGCGGCGAGCAGTACTTC. This codes for CASSYYGGEQYF.

The chain joins TRBV18 to TRBJ1-2; D possibly corresponds to TRBD1 (5 bases). Deletions cut 0 bases from V and 8 bases from J, with 10 bases between. The length of the CDR3 is 13 residues. Germline V lookup: CDR1 KGHSH, CDR2 LQKENI. DNA of the CDR3: TGTGCCAGCTCACCACCTTCCAGGGACGGCTACACCTTC. Translation gives CASSPPSRDGYTF.

V and J are TRBV6-4 and TRBJ2-3, with 11 bases that match TRBD2. Germline loops: CDR1 MRHNA, CDR2 SNTAGT. V lost 4 bases, J lost 3 bases, and 3 bases stayed unmatched. There are 15 residues in the CDR3. The CDR3 DNA is TGTGCCAGCAGTGCGCTAGCGGGGGGTACAGATACGCAGTATTTT. Protein: CASSALAGGTDTQYF.

The chain recombines TRBV2 with TRBJ2-5; no definite D call. Germline lookup yields CDR1 SNHLY and CDR2 FYNNEI. V was clipped by 2 bases and J by 4 bases, with 5 bases between them. The CDR3 extends over 12 amino acids. CDR3: CASSEWGETQYF. CDR3 DNA sequence: TGTGCCAGCAGTGAATGGGGAGAGACCCAGTACTTC.

The chain is built from TRBV2 and TRBJ2-1; 11 bases match TRBD2. CDR3 length: 15 amino acids. Germline V CDR1 and CDR2: SNHLY, FYNNEI. Trimming cost V 6 bases and J 6 bases; bases outside gene matches: 7. Written as DNA, the CDR3 is TGTGCCAGCAGCGTTGGACTAGCGGGCACCAATGAGCAGTTCTTC. It yields the protein CASSVGLAGTNEQFF. Based on the CDR3 plus reference TRBV2 and TRBJ2-1, the full variable domain is EPEVTQTPSHQVTQMGQEVILRCVPISNHLYFYWYRQILGQKVEFLVSFYNNEISEKSEIFDDQFSVERPDGSNFTLKIRSTKLEDSAMYFCASSVGLAGTNEQFFGPGTRLTVL.